This TCR beta chain is drawn from a study of T cell repertoires in cytomegalovirus infection. As for the study in general: Matching HLA type and CMV infection were both indicated by public TCR beta signatures. Study-level results: Accumulated public TCR beta family frequency recognized individuals carrying CMV together with the relevant HLA. Predominance within the ex vivo response was attributable to HLA-C-restricted CMV-specific TCR beta clonotypes.

TCRdb fed the reads into MiXCR, producing one record per CDR3 protein. The sample contains some 250,000 distinct CDR3 sequences, 8% to 9.5% of which appear only once. This CDR3 is built from 16 residues. CDR1 is MNHEY and CDR2 is SVGEGT in the germline V gene. This clonotype has only one observation. The antigen remains unidentified. The junction does not match germline at one end; this may be a read error. The sample consisted of PBMCs. The chain links TRBV6-2 or TRBV6-3 to TRBJ1-5; 8 bases fit TRBD1. This TCR came from a human donor in good health (CMV status not recorded). Some clones in this sample may be carry-over from other donors' samples. CDR3 nucleotide sequence: TGCGCCAGCAGTTACTCGACGGGACAGGTGCGCGCGCCCCAGCATTTT. Translated: CASSYSTGQVRAPQHF.